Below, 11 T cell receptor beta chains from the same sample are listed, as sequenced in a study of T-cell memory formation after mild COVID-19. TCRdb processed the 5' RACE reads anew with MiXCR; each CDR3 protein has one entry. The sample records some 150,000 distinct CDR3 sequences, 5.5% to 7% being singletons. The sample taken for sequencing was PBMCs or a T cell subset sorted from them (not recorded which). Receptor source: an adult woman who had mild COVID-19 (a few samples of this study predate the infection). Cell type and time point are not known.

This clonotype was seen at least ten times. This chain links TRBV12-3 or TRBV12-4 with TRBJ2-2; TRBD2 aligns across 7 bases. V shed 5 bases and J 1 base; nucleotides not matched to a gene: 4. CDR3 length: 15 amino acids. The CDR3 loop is CASSRDYRNTGELFF. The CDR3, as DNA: TGTGCCAGCAGTCGGGACTACAGGAACACCGGGGAGCTGTTTTTT.

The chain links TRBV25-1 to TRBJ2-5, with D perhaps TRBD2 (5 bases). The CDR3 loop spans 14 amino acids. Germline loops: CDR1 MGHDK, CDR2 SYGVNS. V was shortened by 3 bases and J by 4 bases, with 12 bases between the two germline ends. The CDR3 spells CASSESGPGETQYF. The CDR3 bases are TGTGCCAGCAGTGAGAGCGGACCGGGAGAGACCCAGTACTTC.

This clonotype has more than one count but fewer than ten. CDR3 nucleotide sequence: TGTGCCAGCAGTGAATCCCAGGTCGAAGTTTCAAACATTCAGTACTTC. Its protein is CASSESQVEVSNIQYF. V is TRBV6-4 and J is TRBJ2-4, with D hard to call. Looked up from germline, CDR1 is MRHNA and CDR2 is SNTAGT. Trimming removed 3 bases from V and 6 bases from J, with 18 bases in between. This CDR3 is 16 amino acids long.

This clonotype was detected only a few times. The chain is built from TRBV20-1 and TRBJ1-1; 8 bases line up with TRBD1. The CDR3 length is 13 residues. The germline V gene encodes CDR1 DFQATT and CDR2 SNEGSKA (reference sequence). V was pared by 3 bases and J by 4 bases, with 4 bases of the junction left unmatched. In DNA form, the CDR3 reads TGCAGTGCTAGTTTACAGGGGGGCACTGAAGCTTTCTTT. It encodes CSASLQGGTEAFF.

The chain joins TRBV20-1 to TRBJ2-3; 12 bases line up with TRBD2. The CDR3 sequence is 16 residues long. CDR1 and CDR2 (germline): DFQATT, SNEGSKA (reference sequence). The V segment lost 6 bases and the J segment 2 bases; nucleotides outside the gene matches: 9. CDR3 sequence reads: CSAVPASGGVTDTQYF. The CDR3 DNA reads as TGCAGTGCCGTCCCAGCTAGCGGGGGGGTCACAGATACGCAGTATTTT.

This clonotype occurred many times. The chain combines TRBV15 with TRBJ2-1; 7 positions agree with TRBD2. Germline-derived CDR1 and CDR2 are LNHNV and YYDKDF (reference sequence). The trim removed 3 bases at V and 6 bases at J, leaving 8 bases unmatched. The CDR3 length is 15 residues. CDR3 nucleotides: TGTGCCACCAGCAGTGGGACTACTCACGGCAATGAGCAGTTCTTC. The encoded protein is CATSSGTTHGNEQFF.

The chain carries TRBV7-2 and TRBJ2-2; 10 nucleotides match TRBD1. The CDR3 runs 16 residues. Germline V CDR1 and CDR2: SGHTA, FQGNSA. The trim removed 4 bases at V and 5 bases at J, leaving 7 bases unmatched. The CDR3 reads CASSSQPGQGTGELFF. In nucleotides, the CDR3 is TGTGCCAGCAGCTCACAACCGGGACAGGGGACCGGGGAGCTGTTTTTT. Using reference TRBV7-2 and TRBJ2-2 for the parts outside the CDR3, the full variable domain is GAGVSQSPSNKVTEKGKDVELRCDPISGHTALYWYRQSLGQGLEFLIYFQGNSAPDKSGLPSDRFSAERTGGSVSTLTIQRTQQEDSAVYLCASSSQPGQGTGELFFGEGSRLTVL.

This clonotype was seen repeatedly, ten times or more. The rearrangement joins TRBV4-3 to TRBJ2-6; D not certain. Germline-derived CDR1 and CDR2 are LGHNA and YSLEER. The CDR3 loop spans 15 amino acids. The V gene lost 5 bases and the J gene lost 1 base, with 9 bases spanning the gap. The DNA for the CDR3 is TGCGCCAGCAGCTCCCACACATCTGGGGCCAACGTCCTGACTTTC. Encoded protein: CASSSHTSGANVLTF.

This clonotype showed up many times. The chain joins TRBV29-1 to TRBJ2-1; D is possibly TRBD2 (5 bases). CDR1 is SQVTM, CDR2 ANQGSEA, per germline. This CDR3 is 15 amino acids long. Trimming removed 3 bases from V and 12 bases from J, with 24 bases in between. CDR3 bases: TGCAGCGTTGATATTCCCGGACTCTCGGATCGGTGGCAGTTCTTC. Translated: CSVDIPGLSDRWQFF.

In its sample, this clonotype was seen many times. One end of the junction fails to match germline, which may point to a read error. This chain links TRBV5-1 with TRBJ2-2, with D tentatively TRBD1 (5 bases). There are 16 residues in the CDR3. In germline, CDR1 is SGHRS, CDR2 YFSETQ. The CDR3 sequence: CATSLRLDMRGGELFF. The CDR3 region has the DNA TGCGCCACCAGCTTACGATTGGACATGCGAGGCGGGGAGCTGTTTTTT.

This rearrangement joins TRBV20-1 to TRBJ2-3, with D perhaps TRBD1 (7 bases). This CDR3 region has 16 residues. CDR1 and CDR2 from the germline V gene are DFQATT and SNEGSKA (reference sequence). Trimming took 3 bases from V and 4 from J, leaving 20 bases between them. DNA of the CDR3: TGCAGTGCTAGTGGGGGGACAGACTACAATCCAGATACGCAGTATTTT. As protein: CSASGGTDYNPDTQYF.